This T cell receptor (beta chain) is from a study of T and B cells in COVID-19 patients. Study-level background: Peripheral blood came from COVID-19 patients with active infection or after recovery. Findings and limits, study-wide: Few blood samples existed from mildly ill patients during symptoms or early in severe cases.

This CDR3 has 16 residues. Germline CDR1 reads MNHEY; CDR2 reads SMNVEV (reference sequence). V was pared by 7 bases and J by 3 bases, with 20 bases between. In its sample, this clonotype is medium-sized (0.01 to 0.1%). Its target is not known. TRB rearrangements were amplified by multiplex PCR with BIOMED2 TRB-A/B primers. Using its own MiXCR run on the multiplex PCR reads, TCRdb lists one record per CDR3 protein. The table shows more than 4,500 distinct CDR3 sequences, with about 30% occurring only once. From blood, roughly 220-550 ng of genomic DNA served as TRB template. The J gene is TRBJ2-3, the V gene TRBV27; D possibly corresponds to TRBD2 (5 bases). Sequencing input: blood. This TCR was sampled from a human donor with active COVID-19. The CDR3 DNA reads TGTGCCAGCACCTTTAGTGGCCCCCGGGGAACAGATACGCAGTATTTT. Its translation: CASTFSGPRGTDTQYF.